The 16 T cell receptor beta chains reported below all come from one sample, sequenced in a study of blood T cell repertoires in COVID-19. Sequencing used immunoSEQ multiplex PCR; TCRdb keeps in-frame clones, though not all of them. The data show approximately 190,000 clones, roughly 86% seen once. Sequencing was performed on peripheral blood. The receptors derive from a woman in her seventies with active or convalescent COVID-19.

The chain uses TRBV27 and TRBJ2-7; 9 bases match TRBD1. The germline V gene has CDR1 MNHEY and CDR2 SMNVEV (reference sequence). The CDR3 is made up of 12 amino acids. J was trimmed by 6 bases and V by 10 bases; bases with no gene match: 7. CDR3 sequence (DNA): TGTGCCACCGGGACAGGGATCGGCGAGCAGTACTTC. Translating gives CATGTGIGEQYF.

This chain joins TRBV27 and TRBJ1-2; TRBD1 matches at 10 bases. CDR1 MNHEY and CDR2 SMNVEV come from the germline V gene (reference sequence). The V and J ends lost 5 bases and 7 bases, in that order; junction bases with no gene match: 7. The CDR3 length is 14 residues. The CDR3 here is CASSPGDRGGGYTF. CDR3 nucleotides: TGTGCCAGCAGTCCCGGGGACAGGGGAGGTGGCTACACCTTC.

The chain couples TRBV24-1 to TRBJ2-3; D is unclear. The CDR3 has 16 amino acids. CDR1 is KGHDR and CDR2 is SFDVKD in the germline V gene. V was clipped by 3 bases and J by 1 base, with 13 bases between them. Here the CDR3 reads CATSDRSRLGTDTQYF. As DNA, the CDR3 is TGTGCCACCAGTGATCGCTCGCGACTGGGCACAGATACGCAGTATTTT.

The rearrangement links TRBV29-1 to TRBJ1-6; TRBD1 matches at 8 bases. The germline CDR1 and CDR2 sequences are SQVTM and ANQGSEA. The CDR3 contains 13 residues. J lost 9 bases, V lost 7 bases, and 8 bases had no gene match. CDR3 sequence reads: CSAGDRTSSPLHF. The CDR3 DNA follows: TGCAGCGCAGGGGACAGGACTTCTTCACCCCTCCACTTT.

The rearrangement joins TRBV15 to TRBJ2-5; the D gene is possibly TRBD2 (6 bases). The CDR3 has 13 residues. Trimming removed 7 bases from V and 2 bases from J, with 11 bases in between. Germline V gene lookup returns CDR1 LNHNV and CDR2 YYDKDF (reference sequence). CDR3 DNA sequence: TGTGCCACCAATCGGGACTCTCAAGAGACCCAGTACTTC. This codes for CATNRDSQETQYF.

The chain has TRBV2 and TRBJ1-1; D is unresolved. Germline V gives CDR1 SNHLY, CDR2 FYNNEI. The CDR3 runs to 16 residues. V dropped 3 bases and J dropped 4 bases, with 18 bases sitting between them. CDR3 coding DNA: TGTGCCAGCAGTGAGAGGGCAGGAGTAAGTGGCACTGAAGCTTTCTTT. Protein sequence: CASSERAGVSGTEAFF.

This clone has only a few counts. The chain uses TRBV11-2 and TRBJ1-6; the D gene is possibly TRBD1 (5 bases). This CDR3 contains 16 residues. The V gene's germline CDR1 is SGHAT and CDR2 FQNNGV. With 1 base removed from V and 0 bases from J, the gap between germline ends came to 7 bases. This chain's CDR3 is CASSLVDSSYNSPLHF. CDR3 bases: TGTGCCAGCAGCTTAGTAGACAGCTCCTATAATTCACCCCTCCACTTT.

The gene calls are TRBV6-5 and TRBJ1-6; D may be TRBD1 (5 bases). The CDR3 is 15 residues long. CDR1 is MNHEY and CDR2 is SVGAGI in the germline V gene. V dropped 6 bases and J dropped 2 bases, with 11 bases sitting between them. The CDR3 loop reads CASRVARAYNSPLHF. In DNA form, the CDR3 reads TGTGCCAGCAGGGTTGCCAGGGCCTATAATTCACCCCTCCACTTT.

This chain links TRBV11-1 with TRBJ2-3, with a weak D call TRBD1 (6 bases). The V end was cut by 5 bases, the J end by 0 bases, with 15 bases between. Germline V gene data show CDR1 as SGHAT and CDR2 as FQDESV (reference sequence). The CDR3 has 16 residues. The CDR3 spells CASSTRTGLSTDTQYF. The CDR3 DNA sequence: TGTGCCAGCAGCACGCGAACAGGGCTGAGCACAGATACGCAGTATTTT. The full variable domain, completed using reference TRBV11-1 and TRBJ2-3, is EAEVAQSPRYKITEKSQAVAFWCDPISGHATLYWYRQILGQGPELLVQFQDESVVDDSQLPKDRFSAERLKGVDSTLKIQPAELGDSAMYLCASSTRTGLSTDTQYFGPGTRLTVL.

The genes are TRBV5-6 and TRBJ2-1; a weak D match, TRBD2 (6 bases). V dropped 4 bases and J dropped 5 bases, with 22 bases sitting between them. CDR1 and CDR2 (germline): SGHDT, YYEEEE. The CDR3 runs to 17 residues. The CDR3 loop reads CASSRKPGLRSHNEQFF. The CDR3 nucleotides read TGTGCCAGCAGCCGAAAACCTGGACTACGCAGCCACAATGAGCAGTTCTTC.

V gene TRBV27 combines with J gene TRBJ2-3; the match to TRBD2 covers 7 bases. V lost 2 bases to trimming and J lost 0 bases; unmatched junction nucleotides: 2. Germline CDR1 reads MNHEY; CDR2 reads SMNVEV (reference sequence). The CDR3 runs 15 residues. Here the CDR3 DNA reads TGTGCCAGCAGTTTAGCTAGCGGAAGCACAGATACGCAGTATTTT. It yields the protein CASSLASGSTDTQYF.

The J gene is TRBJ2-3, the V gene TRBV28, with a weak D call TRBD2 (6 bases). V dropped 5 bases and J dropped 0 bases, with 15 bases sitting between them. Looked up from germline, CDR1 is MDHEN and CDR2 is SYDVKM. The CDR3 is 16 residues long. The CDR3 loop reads CASSPLARGSTDTQYF. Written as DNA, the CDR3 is TGTGCCAGCAGTCCCCTGGCACGGGGGAGCACAGATACGCAGTATTTT.

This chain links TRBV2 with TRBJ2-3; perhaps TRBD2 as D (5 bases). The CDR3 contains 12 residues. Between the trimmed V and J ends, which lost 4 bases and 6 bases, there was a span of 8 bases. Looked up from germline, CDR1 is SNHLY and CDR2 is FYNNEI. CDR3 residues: CASSVRVDTQYF. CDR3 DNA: TGTGCCAGCAGTGTGCGGGTTGATACGCAGTATTTT.

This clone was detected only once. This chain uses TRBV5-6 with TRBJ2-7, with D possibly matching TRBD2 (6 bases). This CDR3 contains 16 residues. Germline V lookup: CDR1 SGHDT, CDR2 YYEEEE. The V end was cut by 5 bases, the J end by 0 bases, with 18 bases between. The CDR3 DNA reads TGTGCCAGCAGGGCTCAGCTCCAGGGAGGCTCCTACGAGCAGTACTTC. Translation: CASRAQLQGGSYEQYF.

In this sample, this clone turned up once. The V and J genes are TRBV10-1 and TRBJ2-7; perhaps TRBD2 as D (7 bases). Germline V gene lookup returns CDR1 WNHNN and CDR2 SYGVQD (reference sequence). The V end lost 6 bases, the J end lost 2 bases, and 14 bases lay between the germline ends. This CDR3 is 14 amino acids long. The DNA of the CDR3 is TGCGCCAGCAGCCCATCCGGGGGGCCCTACGAGCAGTACTTC. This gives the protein CASSPSGGPYEQYF.

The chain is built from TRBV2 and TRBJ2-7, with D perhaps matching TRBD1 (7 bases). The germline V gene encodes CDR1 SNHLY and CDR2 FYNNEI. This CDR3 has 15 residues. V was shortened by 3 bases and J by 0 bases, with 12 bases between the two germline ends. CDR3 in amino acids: CASSEEGANSYEQYF. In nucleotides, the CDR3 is TGTGCCAGCAGTGAGGAGGGGGCCAACTCCTACGAGCAGTACTTC.